This entry describes one T cell receptor beta chain. Trimming took 4 bases from V and 5 from J; bases not matched to a gene: 7. This CDR3 spans 15 amino acids. Germline CDR1 is SNHLY and CDR2 is FYNNEI. In the original workflow: Amplification of reference gene primers was used by the study to estimate nucleated cell counts. The method was immunoSEQ multiplex PCR; TCRdb's version includes in-frame clones alone and lacks a portion of them. The V and J calls and clone size are taken from that table; D and trimming were inferred from the DNA. The repertoire holds over 45,000 clones, with roughly 90% as singletons. These data are taken from a study of blood T cell repertoires in COVID-19. Across the study: The United States, Italy and Spain provided the acute and convalescent COVID-19 samples. T cells, B-cell-depleted T cells, or PBMCs supplied cDNA or gDNA.

This chain uses TRBV2 with TRBJ2-1; 8 nucleotides agree with TRBD2. Sequencing was done on a sample of peripheral blood. The origin of this receptor is a man at least 80 years old in a cohort sampled during active COVID-19. The CDR3 loop is CASSAGGASNNEQFF. The DNA for the CDR3 is TGTGCCAGCAGTGCCGGGGGGGCAAGTAACAATGAGCAGTTCTTC. Together with reference TRBV2 and TRBJ2-1, the CDR3 gives the full variable domain: EPEVTQTPSHQVTQMGQEVILRCVPISNHLYFYWYRQILGQKVEFLVSFYNNEISEKSEIFDDQFSVERPDGSNFTLKIRSTKLEDSAMYFCASSAGGASNNEQFFGPGTRLTVL.